Reported below is one T cell receptor (beta chain). The target of this receptor is not known. Base-call qualities are not available, and no considerably larger clone is one nucleotide away. The sample is drawn from a study of blood T cell repertoires in COVID-19 (dated by TCRdb to the early 2020s). A note on the overall study: Collaborator samples came from the United States, Italy and Spain and covered acute and convalescent phases of COVID-19. The material from the prospective study consisted of cDNA or gDNA derived from T cells, B-cell-depleted T cells, or PBMCs. The dataset comprised deeply sampled blood TCRbeta repertoires from subjects exposed to, actively infected with, or recovered from COVID-19. The repertoires were made available in a free public database intended to serve as a resource for research on the immune response to SARS-CoV-2. Samples were obtained from the ongoing ImmuneRACE study (first 160 participants) and from over a thousand subjects provided by 6 global collaborators. Nearly every sample came with metadata listing a de-identified subject ID, COVID-19 status, age in years and sex. Where HLA class I and class II types were available, the types were taken from metadata supplied by the sample provider, not from assay-based typing.

The collaborating institutions used their own protocols to collect whole blood in K2EDTA tubes. Collaborator samples were shipped for TCRbeta analysis as frozen whole blood, isolated PBMCs, or DNA extracted from either sample type. Here is what the overall study found, with its caveats: How much clinical and demographic metadata was included differed by source and by participant, and the metadata was provided uncurated.

The immunoSEQ Assay, a bias-controlled multiplex PCR, was used to amplify TCRbeta CDR3 regions from genomic DNA. For the original study's pipeline: Within the assay, amplification of reference gene primers was used to estimate how many nucleated cells each sample contained. To quantify the absolute abundance of each unique TCRbeta CDR3 rearrangement, sequence reads were collapsed and filtered. For each sample, productive Simpson clonality was calculated as the square root of Simpson's diversity index across productive rearrangements. TCRdb took this table from immuneACCESS and kept in-frame rearrangements with V and J called. Such tables lack part of the clones; where checked against another copy, unresolved V genes explain under half of the gap, and the rest is unexplained. V and J calls and clone size come straight from that table; D and trimming were deduced from the DNA. In all, the sample holds 95,000 to 100,000 clones, and about 80% of those were seen once. 24% of the sample is taken by the ten largest.

The origin of this receptor is a human donor in a cohort sampled during active COVID-19. Source material: peripheral blood.

The CDR3 in this case is CASSQGTNGELFF. The DNA reads TGTGCCAGCAGCCAAGGGACAAACGGGGAGCTGTTTTTT. The rearranged segments are TRBV3-1 (or the pseudogene TRBV3-2) and TRBJ2-2; a weak D assignment points to TRBD1 (5 bases agree). The germline V gene (reference sequence) gives CDR1 as LGHDT and CDR2 as YNNKEL. A distance of 7 bases separates the germline ends of V and J, which lose 1 base and 7 bases respectively. The CDR3 sequence holds 13 residues, the cysteine and phenylalanine included. Kept here is only the CDR3 DNA, which spans 39 bases and is read in frame from base 1.